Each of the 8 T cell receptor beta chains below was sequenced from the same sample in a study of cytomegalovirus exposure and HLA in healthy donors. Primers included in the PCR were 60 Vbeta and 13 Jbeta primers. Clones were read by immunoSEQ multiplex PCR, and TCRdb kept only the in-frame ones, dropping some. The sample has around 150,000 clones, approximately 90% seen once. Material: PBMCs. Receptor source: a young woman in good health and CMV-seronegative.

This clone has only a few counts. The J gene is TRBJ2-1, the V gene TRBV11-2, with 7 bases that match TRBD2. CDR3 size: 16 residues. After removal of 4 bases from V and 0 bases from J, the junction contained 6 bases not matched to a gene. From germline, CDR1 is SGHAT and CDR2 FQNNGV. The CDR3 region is CASSSISGLSYNEQFF. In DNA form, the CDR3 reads TGTGCCAGCAGCTCCATTAGCGGGCTCTCCTACAATGAGCAGTTCTTC.

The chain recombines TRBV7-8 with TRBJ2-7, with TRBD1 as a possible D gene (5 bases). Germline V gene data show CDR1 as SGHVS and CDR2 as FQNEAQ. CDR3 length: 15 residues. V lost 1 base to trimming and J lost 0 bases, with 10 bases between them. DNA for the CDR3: TGTGCCAGCAGCTTAGATGTGGGGCCCTCCTACGAGCAGTACTTC. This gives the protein CASSLDVGPSYEQYF. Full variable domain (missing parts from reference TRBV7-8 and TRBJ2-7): GAGVSQSPRYKVAKRGQDVALRCDPISGHVSLFWYQQALGQGPEFLTYFQNEAQLDKSGLPSDRFFAERPEGSVSTLKIQRTQQEDSAVYLCASSLDVGPSYEQYFGPGTRLTVT.

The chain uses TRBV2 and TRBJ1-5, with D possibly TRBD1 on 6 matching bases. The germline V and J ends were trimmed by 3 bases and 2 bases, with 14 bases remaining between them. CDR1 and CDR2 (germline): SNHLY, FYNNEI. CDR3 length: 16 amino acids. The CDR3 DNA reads TGTGCCAGCAGTGATTCCAGGGGAATCGGCAATCAGCCCCAGCATTTT. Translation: CASSDSRGIGNQPQHF.

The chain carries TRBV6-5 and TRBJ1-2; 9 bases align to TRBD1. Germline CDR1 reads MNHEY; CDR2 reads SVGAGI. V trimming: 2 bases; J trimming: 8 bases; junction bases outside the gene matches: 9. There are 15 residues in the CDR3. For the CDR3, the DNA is TGTGCCAGCAGTTACGGGACAGGGAGAAGGGACGGCTACACCTTC. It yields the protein CASSYGTGRRDGYTF.

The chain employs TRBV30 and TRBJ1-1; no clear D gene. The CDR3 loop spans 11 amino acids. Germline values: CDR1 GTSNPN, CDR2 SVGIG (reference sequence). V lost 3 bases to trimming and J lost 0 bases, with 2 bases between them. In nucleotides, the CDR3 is TGTGCCTGGAGCATGAACACTGAAGCTTTCTTT. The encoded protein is CAWSMNTEAFF.

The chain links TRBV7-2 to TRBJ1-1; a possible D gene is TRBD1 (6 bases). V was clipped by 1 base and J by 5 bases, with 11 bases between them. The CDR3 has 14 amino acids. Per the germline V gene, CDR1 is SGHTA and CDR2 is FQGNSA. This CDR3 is CASSLGTAGTEAFF. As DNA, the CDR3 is TGTGCCAGCAGCTTAGGGACAGCGGGGACTGAAGCTTTCTTT.

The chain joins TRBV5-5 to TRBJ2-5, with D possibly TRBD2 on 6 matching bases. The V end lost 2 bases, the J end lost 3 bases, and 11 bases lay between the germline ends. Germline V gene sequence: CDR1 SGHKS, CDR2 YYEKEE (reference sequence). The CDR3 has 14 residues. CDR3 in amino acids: CASSLTGRKETQYF. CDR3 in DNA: TGTGCCAGCAGCTTAACCGGGAGAAAAGAGACCCAGTACTTC. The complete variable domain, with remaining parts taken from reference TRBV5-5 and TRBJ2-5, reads DAGVTQSPTHLIKTRGQQVTLRCSPISGHKSVSWYQQVLGQGPQFIFQYYEKEERGRGNFPDRFSARQFPNYSSELNVNALLLGDSALYLCASSLTGRKETQYFGPGTRLLVL.

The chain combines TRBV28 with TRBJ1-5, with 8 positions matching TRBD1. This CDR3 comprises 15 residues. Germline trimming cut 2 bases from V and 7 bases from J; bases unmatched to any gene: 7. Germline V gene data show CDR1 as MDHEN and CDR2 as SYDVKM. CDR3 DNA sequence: TGTGCCAGCAGTTTAACCCGACAGGGGCGGCAGCCCCAGCATTTT. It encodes CASSLTRQGRQPQHF. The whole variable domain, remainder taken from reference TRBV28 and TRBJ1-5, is DVKVTQSSRYLVKRTGEKVFLECVQDMDHENMFWYRQDPGLGLRLIYFSYDVKMKEKGDIPEGYSVSREKKERFSLILESASTNQTSMYLCASSLTRQGRQPQHFGDGTRLSIL.